A single sample is the source of the 28 T cell receptor beta chains below, sequenced in a study of T cells in Graves' hyperthyroidism and ophthalmopathy. RNA transcripts served as the template for amplifying TCR beta CDR3 regions. RT-PCR in the first round (using the HTBI primer set) targeted the TCR CDR3. TCRdb redid the calling of the multiplex PCR reads with MiXCR, one entry per CDR3 protein. The sample yields 600,000 to 750,000 distinct CDR3 sequences, roughly 17% seen once. The sequenced sample consisted of blood. These receptors originate from a man between 50 and 59 years old with Graves' hyperthyroidism.

CDR3 sequence reads: CASSIANQGRSQPQHF. The CDR3 region has the DNA TGTGCCAGTAGTATCGCAAATCAGGGTCGTAGTCAGCCCCAGCATTTT. This rearrangement joins TRBV19 to TRBJ1-5; weak D call: TRBD1 (5 bases). This CDR3 has 16 amino acids. Germline-derived CDR1 and CDR2 are LNHDA and SQIVND (reference sequence). V lost 3 bases, J lost 6 bases, and 18 bases lay in between. Complete variable domain (other parts from reference TRBV19 and TRBJ1-5): DGGITQSPKYLFRKEGQNVTLSCEQNLNHDAMYWYRQDPGQGLRLIYYSQIVNDFQKGDIAEGYSVSREKKESFPLTVTSAQKNPTAFYLCASSIANQGRSQPQHFGDGTRLSIL.

The sample holds many counts of this clonotype. The chain links TRBV27 to TRBJ2-1; D uncertain. With 6 bases removed from V and 4 bases from J, the gap between germline ends came to 10 bases. The length of the CDR3 is 13 residues. The germline CDR1 and CDR2 sequences are MNHEY and SMNVEV (reference sequence). CDR3 in DNA: TGTGCCAGCAGCTTAACCGGGTACAATGAGCAGTTCTTC. This codes for CASSLTGYNEQFF.

J is TRBJ1-2 and V is TRBV3-1, with D perhaps matching TRBD1 (6 bases). This CDR3 is 15 amino acids long. Germline CDR1 LGHDT, CDR2 YNNKEL (reference sequence). Trimming shortened V by 4 bases and J by 7 bases, and 19 bases separated the two germline ends. Here the CDR3 reads CASSPHMAGEVGYTF. Here the CDR3 DNA reads TGTGCCAGCAGCCCCCATATGGCAGGGGAGGTTGGCTACACCTTC.

V is TRBV10-3 and J is TRBJ2-2, with 8 bases identical to TRBD2. J lost 5 bases, V lost 4 bases, and 6 bases had no gene match. The V gene's germline CDR1 is ENHRY and CDR2 SYGVKD. CDR3 length: 15 amino acids. The DNA of the CDR3 is TGTGCCATCAGTGGAAGCGGGAGTCAGACCGGGGAGCTGTTTTTT. Translated: CAISGSGSQTGELFF.

This clonotype was seen repeatedly, ten times or more. The chain carries TRBV11-2 and TRBJ2-1, with 7 bases that match TRBD2. CDR1 is SGHAT and CDR2 is FQNNGV in the germline V gene. Trimming cost V 1 base and J 7 bases; bases outside gene matches: 7. This CDR3 contains 15 residues. The CDR3: CASSLGGGSRNEQFF. CDR3 in DNA: TGTGCCAGCAGCTTAGGGGGGGGTTCGAGGAATGAGCAGTTCTTC.

This clonotype appeared many times. The chain has TRBV6-1 and TRBJ2-1; 12 positions agree with TRBD2. The CDR3 spans 15 residues. Trimming cost V 6 bases and J 7 bases; bases outside gene matches: 7. Germline lookup yields CDR1 MNHNS and CDR2 SASEGT. CDR3 protein: CASRPTGTSGNEQFF. DNA of the CDR3: TGTGCCAGCAGACCCACCGGGACTAGCGGGAATGAGCAGTTCTTC.

In this sample, this clonotype turned up a few times. The gene calls are TRBV6-2 or TRBV6-3 and TRBJ2-7, with 10 bases fitting TRBD2. Germline values: CDR1 MNHEY, CDR2 SVGEGT. V lost 0 bases and J lost 1; bases outside the gene matches: 12. The CDR3 length is 19 residues. The CDR3 DNA is TGTGCCAGCAGTTACTCGAATGCTCCGGGACTAGCGCGTTCCTACGAGCAGTACTTC. This codes for CASSYSNAPGLARSYEQYF.

This clonotype was seen at least ten times. The rearrangement links TRBV18 to TRBJ1-1, with D possibly being TRBD1 (5 bases). Trimming removed 0 bases at V and 10 bases at J, with 18 bases between. CDR1 and CDR2 (germline): KGHSH, LQKENI. The CDR3 is made up of 15 amino acids. CDR3 sequence reads: CASSPPSRERPGAFF. The CDR3 region has the DNA TGTGCCAGCTCACCACCATCCAGGGAGAGGCCAGGAGCTTTCTTT.

This clonotype came up a few times. This chain links TRBV15 with TRBJ2-3; D is uncertain. The V end lost 8 bases, the J end lost 3 bases, and 6 bases lay between the germline ends. Per the germline V gene, CDR1 is LNHNV and CDR2 is YYDKDF (reference sequence). The CDR3 length is 11 residues. The CDR3 nucleotides read TGTGCCACCTCATCTACAGATACGCAGTATTTT. Amino acid sequence: CATSSTDTQYF. The variable domain in full, completed from reference TRBV15 and TRBJ2-3, reads DAMVIQNPRYQVTQFGKPVTLSCSQTLNHNVMYWYQQKSSQAPKLLFHYYDKDFNNEADTPDNFQSRRPNTSFCFLDIRSPGLGDTAMYLCATSSTDTQYFGPGTRLTVL.

This clonotype showed up many times. The chain combines TRBV11-1 with TRBJ1-2; D is undetermined. Looked up from germline, CDR1 is SGHAT and CDR2 is FQDESV (reference sequence). This CDR3 comprises 11 residues. With 6 bases removed from V and 7 bases from J, the gap between germline ends came to 9 bases. The CDR3, as DNA: TGTGCCAGCAGTCGAATCCGTGGCTACACCTTC. Protein: CASSRIRGYTF.

For this clonotype: This may come from a read error, since a much larger clone is one base off. The V gene is TRBV27, the J gene TRBJ1-2; D not certain. The germline V gene has CDR1 MNHEY and CDR2 SMNVEV (reference sequence). Trimming removed 5 bases at V and 0 bases at J, with 16 bases between. The CDR3 covers 16 residues. CDR3 in DNA: TGTGCCAGCAGTGTTTCAGAGCCGGGATCTAACTATGGCTACACCTTC. As protein: CASSVSEPGSNYGYTF.

This clonotype was counted a few times. The genes are TRBV30 and TRBJ2-3; 12 bases align to TRBD2. V was clipped by 2 bases and J by 4 bases; unmatched bases: 7. Germline CDR1 is GTSNPN and CDR2 is SVGIG (reference sequence). The CDR3 is 16 amino acids. The CDR3 loop reads CAWSPETSGSSDTQYF. The CDR3 coding sequence is TGTGCCTGGAGTCCCGAGACTAGCGGGAGTTCAGATACGCAGTATTTT.

This clonotype occurred many times. This sequence joins TRBV12-3 or TRBV12-4 and TRBJ2-2; TRBD1 might be the D (6 bases). Trimming left V 5 bases short and J 8 bases short, with 6 bases between. The CDR3 is 11 residues long. The CDR3 DNA is TGTGCCAGCAGTGACAGGGGGGAGCTGTTTTTT. As protein: CASSDRGELFF.

This clonotype has more than one count but fewer than ten. V is TRBV18 and J is TRBJ2-7, with 7 bases that match TRBD1. CDR3 length equals 15 residues. Germline CDR1 is KGHSH and CDR2 is LQKENI. With V trimmed by 0 bases and J by 1 base, 3 bases remained unmatched. The CDR3 DNA follows: TGTGCCAGCTCACCACCGACAGGGCTATCCTACGAGCAGTACTTC. Translated: CASSPPTGLSYEQYF.

This clonotype has ten or more counts. This chain connects TRBV28 to TRBJ2-3; the match to TRBD1 covers 9 bases. The CDR3 is made up of 14 amino acids. Trimming cost V 8 bases and J 4 bases; bases outside gene matches: 7. Germline-derived CDR1 and CDR2 are MDHEN and SYDVKM. DNA for the CDR3: TGTGCCAGCGGCCGACAGGGGGATCCAGATACGCAGTATTTT. Translation: CASGRQGDPDTQYF.

The chain recombines TRBV5-8 with TRBJ2-3, with 12 bases that match TRBD1. The CDR3 loop spans 16 amino acids. CDR1 is SGHTS, CDR2 YDEGEE, per germline. With 4 bases clipped from V and 4 bases from J, the junction kept 7 bases outside the gene matches. The CDR3 spells CASSPGQGAIADTQYF. The CDR3 region has the DNA TGTGCCAGCAGCCCGGGACAGGGGGCGATCGCAGATACGCAGTATTTT.

This chain uses TRBV15 with TRBJ2-5, with D unclear. CDR1 is LNHNV and CDR2 is YYDKDF in the germline V gene (reference sequence). The CDR3 consists of 15 residues. The V end lost 0 bases, the J end lost 2 bases, and 10 bases lay between the germline ends. The DNA of the CDR3 is TGTGCCACCAGCAGAGATTGGGCTGGACAAGAGACCCAGTACTTC. It is translated as CATSRDWAGQETQYF.

The chain joins TRBV3-1 to TRBJ2-1; 9 bases fit TRBD2. The CDR3 extends over 12 amino acids. Germline CDR1 reads LGHDT; CDR2 reads YNNKEL (reference sequence). Germline trimming cut 8 bases from V and 9 bases from J; bases unmatched to any gene: 5. CDR3: CASQGLAGEQFF. As DNA, the CDR3 is TGTGCCAGCCAGGGACTAGCTGGTGAGCAGTTCTTC.

This clonotype showed up just a few times. The chain joins TRBV5-1 to TRBJ2-3; TRBD2 agrees at 7 bases. Trimming at V came to 4 bases and at J to 5 bases, leaving 10 bases not matched to a gene. Per germline, CDR1 SGHRS and CDR2 YFSETQ. This CDR3 spans 15 amino acids. CDR3 sequence: CASSPNGRIVDTQYF. The DNA of the CDR3 is TGCGCCAGCAGCCCAAACGGGAGGATTGTAGATACGCAGTATTTT.

This chain uses TRBV7-2 with TRBJ2-1; 7 nucleotides match TRBD2. V was clipped by 5 bases and J by 3 bases; unmatched bases: 10. This CDR3 spans 16 amino acids. In germline, CDR1 is SGHTA, CDR2 FQGNSA. The CDR3 DNA is TGTGCCAGCAGCCCCCCTAGCGGATCCTTCTACAATGAGCAGTTCTTC. It is translated as CASSPPSGSFYNEQFF.

This clonotype was counted many times. The CDR3 nucleotides read TGCAGTGCCCCTTCCAGACAGGCTAGGGGTGAGCAGTTCTTC. This translates into CSAPSRQARGEQFF. V gene TRBV20-1 combines with J gene TRBJ2-1; a possible D gene is TRBD1 (6 bases). Germline V gives CDR1 DFQATT, CDR2 SNEGSKA (reference sequence). Trimming removed 6 bases at V and 9 bases at J, with 21 bases between. This CDR3 spans 14 amino acids.

This clonotype was detected ten times or more. CDR3 DNA: TGCAGTGTCCCGACGGACTGGTCCTACAATGAGCAGTTCTTC. Translation gives CSVPTDWSYNEQFF. The rearrangement joins TRBV20-1 to TRBJ2-1; a possible D gene is TRBD2 (5 bases). The CDR3 has 14 residues. With 7 bases removed from V and 1 base from J, the gap between germline ends came to 14 bases. The germline gives CDR1 DFQATT, CDR2 SNEGSKA (reference sequence).

As regards this clonotype: One base away lies a much larger clone, so this may be a sequencing read error. The J gene is TRBJ1-1, the V gene TRBV30; D gene uncertain. The V gene lost 2 bases and the J gene lost 7 bases, with 14 bases spanning the gap. CDR1 is GTSNPN and CDR2 is SVGIG in the germline V gene (reference sequence). The CDR3 is made up of 13 amino acids. The CDR3 region is CAWSLNGGNEAFF. The CDR3 coding sequence is TGTGCCTGGAGTTTAAATGGAGGAAATGAAGCTTTCTTT.

V and J are TRBV29-1 and TRBJ1-5; D is perhaps TRBD1 (5 bases). The V end lost 4 bases, the J end lost 1 base, and 11 bases lay between the germline ends. The CDR3 loop spans 14 amino acids. Looked up from germline, CDR1 is SQVTM and CDR2 is ANQGSEA. CDR3 in amino acids: CSVGGRDSNQPQHF. The CDR3 coding sequence is TGCAGCGTTGGAGGCCGGGACAGCAATCAGCCCCAGCATTTT.

This clonotype has only a few counts. This chain connects TRBV19 to TRBJ2-1; 10 nucleotides agree with TRBD1. The V gene end was trimmed by 3 bases and the J gene end by 6 bases; junction bases not matched to a gene: 5. CDR3 size: 15 residues. CDR1 is LNHDA, CDR2 SQIVND, per germline (reference sequence). CDR3 in amino acids: CASSITWTGGNEQFF. The CDR3 DNA is TGTGCCAGTAGTATCACCTGGACAGGGGGCAATGAGCAGTTCTTC.

In its sample, this clonotype was seen many times. The chain links TRBV12-3 or TRBV12-4 to TRBJ1-5; D not resolved. This CDR3 comprises 14 residues. V lost 1 base, J lost 0 bases, and 4 bases lay in between. The CDR3 spells CASSLGFSNQPQHF. CDR3 DNA sequence: TGTGCCAGCAGTTTAGGGTTTAGCAATCAGCCCCAGCATTTT.

This clonotype was seen many times. The V gene is TRBV7-9, the J gene TRBJ1-6, with D tentatively TRBD1 (5 bases). CDR1 and CDR2 (germline): SEHNR, FQNEAQ (reference sequence). The ends were cut back, 5 bases at V and 13 bases at J, with 12 bases in the middle. The CDR3 spans 12 residues. The chain's CDR3 is CASSREGNPLHF. The CDR3 DNA follows: TGTGCCAGCAGCCGGGAGGGGAATCCCCTCCACTTT.

This clonotype was detected ten times or more. The CDR3 loop is CASSESGLPLFEQFF. CDR3 nucleotide sequence: TGTGCCAGCAGTGAGTCTGGACTTCCTTTGTTTGAGCAGTTCTTC. This chain connects TRBV2 to TRBJ2-1, with a possible D match to TRBD2 (5 bases). V shed 3 bases and J shed 9 bases, with 18 bases lying between them. The germline V gene encodes CDR1 SNHLY and CDR2 FYNNEI. The CDR3 spans 15 residues.